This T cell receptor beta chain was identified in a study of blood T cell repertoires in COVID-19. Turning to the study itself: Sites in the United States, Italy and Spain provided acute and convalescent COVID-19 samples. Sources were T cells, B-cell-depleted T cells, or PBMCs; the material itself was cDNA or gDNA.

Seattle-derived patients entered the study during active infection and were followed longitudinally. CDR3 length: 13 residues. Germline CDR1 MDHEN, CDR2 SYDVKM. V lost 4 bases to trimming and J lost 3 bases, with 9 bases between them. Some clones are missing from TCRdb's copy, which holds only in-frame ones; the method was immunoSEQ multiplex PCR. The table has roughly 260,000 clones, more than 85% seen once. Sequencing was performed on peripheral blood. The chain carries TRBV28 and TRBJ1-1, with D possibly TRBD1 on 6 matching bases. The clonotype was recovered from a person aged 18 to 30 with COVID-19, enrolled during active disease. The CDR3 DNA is TGTGCCAGCAGTTCGCAGGGGTACACTGAAGCTTTCTTT. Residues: CASSSQGYTEAFF.